A single sample gave rise to the 23 T cell receptor beta chains below, sequenced in a study of identical twins listed by TCRdb under 2016. Library creation used 5' RACE. Sequenced on an Illumina HiSeq 2000. TCRdb cleaned the public reads at Q25 with fastp, built clones with MiXCR and kept in-frame beta chains. Under each unique CDR3 protein, matching rows form one entry showing the most common genes and DNA. For this sample there are some 600,000 distinct CDR3 sequences; about 7.1% appear just once. Clones ranked in the top ten supply 1.5% to 2% of the sample. Separately, the same data were catalogued under a study of yellow fever vaccine responses in identical twins.

The sample was PBMCs. These receptors were obtained from a woman aged 18-29 years in good health.

The CDR3 loop reads CASSLALGTGTEAFF. As DNA, the CDR3 is TGCGCCAGCAGCTTGGCCTTAGGGACTGGGACTGAAGCTTTCTTT. The chain recombines TRBV5-1 with TRBJ1-1; D is possibly TRBD1 (5 bases). Germline CDR1 is SGHRS and CDR2 is YFSETQ. V lost 0 bases and J lost 5, with 14 bases in between. The CDR3 contains 15 residues.

This clonotype was seen repeatedly, ten times or more. The chain joins TRBV10-3 to TRBJ2-7; D unclear. There are 12 residues in the CDR3. The germline CDR1 and CDR2 sequences are ENHRY and SYGVKD. V was cut by 2 bases and J by 4 bases, with 6 bases left in between. The DNA for the CDR3 is TGTGCCATCAGTGAGGGCGGTTACGAGCAGTACTTC. Encoded protein: CAISEGGYEQYF.

This clonotype came up a few times. V usage is TRBV5-1 and J usage is TRBJ2-5; no clear D. CDR1 SGHRS and CDR2 YFSETQ come from the germline V gene. V was trimmed by 0 bases and J by 4 bases, leaving 10 bases between them. This CDR3 is 14 amino acids long. CDR3 sequence reads: CASSLDDAVETQYF. The DNA for the CDR3 is TGCGCCAGCAGCTTGGATGACGCGGTAGAGACCCAGTACTTC.

This sequence joins TRBV28 and TRBJ2-7; TRBD1 matches 7 bases. The CDR3 is 13 amino acids. The germline V gene has CDR1 MDHEN and CDR2 SYDVKM. Trimming at V came to 9 bases and at J to 3 bases, leaving 8 bases not matched to a gene. The CDR3: CASESGQNYEQYF. The CDR3 nucleotides read TGTGCCAGTGAATCGGGACAGAACTACGAGCAGTACTTC.

Ten or more counts support this clonotype. The gene calls are TRBV6-1 and TRBJ2-2; D possibly corresponds to TRBD1 (8 bases). CDR1 is MNHNS, CDR2 SASEGT, per germline. The CDR3 sequence is 16 residues long. V gave up 5 bases and J gave up 7 bases, with 20 bases separating them. CDR3 sequence: CASSHNLDREGGELFF. The CDR3 coding sequence is TGTGCCAGCAGTCATAACCTGGACAGGGAGGGCGGGGAGCTGTTTTTT.

This clonotype was picked up a small number of times. The gene calls are TRBV5-1 and TRBJ2-6, with D uncertain. V was trimmed by 3 bases and J by 2 bases, leaving 15 bases between them. Germline CDR1 reads SGHRS; CDR2 reads YFSETQ. This CDR3 comprises 17 residues. DNA for the CDR3: TGCGCCAGCAGCTCCCGGGCAGACCTAGCTGGGGCCAACGTCCTGACTTTC. Its translation is CASSSRADLAGANVLTF.

This clonotype was found many times. The chain joins TRBV11-1 to TRBJ2-3, with a possible D match to TRBD1 (7 bases). CDR1 and CDR2 (germline): SGHAT, FQDESV (reference sequence). V was shortened by 5 bases and J by 1 base, with 13 bases between the two germline ends. The CDR3 loop spans 15 amino acids. The CDR3 here is CASSRQGLGTDTQYF. CDR3 sequence (DNA): TGTGCCAGCAGCCGACAGGGACTGGGCACAGATACGCAGTATTTT.

The rearrangement joins TRBV28 to TRBJ2-7, with 14 nucleotides matching TRBD2. The CDR3 runs to 17 residues. Germline lookup yields CDR1 MDHEN and CDR2 SYDVKM. Germline trimming cut 6 bases from V and 2 bases from J; bases unmatched to any gene: 9. CDR3 bases: TGTGCCAGCAGACCTTCCCCGGGACTAGCGGGGGCCTACGAGCAGTACGTC. Its translation is CASRPSPGLAGAYEQYV.

This sequence joins TRBV15 and TRBJ2-3; 7 bases align to TRBD1. The V and J ends lost 5 bases and 4 bases, in that order; junction bases with no gene match: 9. The V gene's germline CDR1 is LNHNV and CDR2 YYDKDF (reference sequence). The CDR3 spans 15 residues. CDR3 amino acids: CATSLQGFRADTQYF. CDR3 nucleotides: TGTGCCACCAGCTTACAGGGGTTCAGGGCAGATACGCAGTATTTT.

This clonotype was seen ten or more times. The chain joins TRBV5-1 to TRBJ1-2; D may be TRBD1 (6 bases). There are 13 residues in the CDR3. V was shortened by 0 bases and J by 8 bases, with 11 bases between the two germline ends. Germline CDR1 and CDR2: SGHRS and YFSETQ. The CDR3 reads CASSLVGGTGYTF. In DNA, the CDR3 is TGCGCCAGCAGCTTGGTCGGGGGCACGGGCTACACCTTC.

V and J are TRBV5-5 and TRBJ2-1; D may match TRBD1 or TRBD2 (6 bases each). CDR1 is SGHKS and CDR2 is YYEKEE in the germline V gene (reference sequence). This CDR3 has 15 residues. Trimming removed 4 bases at V and 10 bases at J, with 21 bases between. The CDR3 nucleotides are TGTGCCAGCAGCCCGGAGGACGAAGGGGGGCGGGAGCAGTTCTTC. It yields the protein CASSPEDEGGREQFF. The full variable domain, its missing parts supplied by reference TRBV5-5 and TRBJ2-1, is DAGVTQSPTHLIKTRGQQVTLRCSPISGHKSVSWYQQVLGQGPQFIFQYYEKEERGRGNFPDRFSARQFPNYSSELNVNALLLGDSALYLCASSPEDEGGREQFFGPGTRLTVL.

This clonotype was recorded many times. The rearrangement links TRBV6-2 or TRBV6-3 to TRBJ2-7; no firm D call. Germline V gene sequence: CDR1 MNHEY, CDR2 SVGEGT. V was clipped by 2 bases and J by 0 bases, with 2 bases between them. The CDR3 is made up of 12 amino acids. The CDR3 sequence: CASSYRSYEQYV. The DNA of the CDR3 is TGTGCCAGCAGTTACCGCTCCTACGAGCAGTACGTC.

This clonotype appeared a few times. This chain uses TRBV6-5 with TRBJ1-5; a weak D match, TRBD1 (6 bases). The CDR3 is 14 residues long. The V gene's germline CDR1 is MNHEY and CDR2 SVGAGI. Between the trimmed V and J ends, which lost 4 bases and 7 bases, there was a span of 14 bases. The CDR3 DNA follows: TGTGCCAGCAGTTCTACAGGGAATTCCCAGCCCCAGCATTTT. Translation: CASSSTGNSQPQHF.

This clonotype has ten or more counts. In DNA form, the CDR3 reads TGTGCCAGCAGCTACTCTTACACAGATACGCAGTATTTT. Encoded protein: CASSYSYTDTQYF. The rearrangement joins TRBV7-8 to TRBJ2-3, with unresolved D. Germline V lookup: CDR1 SGHVS, CDR2 FQNEAQ. V shed 4 bases and J shed 2 bases, with 7 bases lying between them. This CDR3 has 13 amino acids.

This clonotype was seen more than once but under ten times. The CDR3 DNA follows: TGTGCCATCAGTGAGTCGACGGGACAGGGAAGGGATACGCAGTATTTT. It yields the protein CAISESTGQGRDTQYF. The chain has TRBV10-3 and TRBJ2-3; TRBD1 matches at 9 bases. In germline, CDR1 is ENHRY, CDR2 SYGVKD. J gave up 6 bases and V 0 bases, and 7 bases lay outside the gene matches. The CDR3 has 16 residues.

Only a few counts were recorded for this clonotype. This chain connects TRBV28 to TRBJ1-5; D gene ambiguous. In germline, CDR1 is MDHEN, CDR2 SYDVKM. The CDR3 consists of 12 residues. V lost 7 bases, J lost 1 base, and 5 bases lay in between. The CDR3 here is CASNLSNQPQHF. As DNA, the CDR3 is TGTGCCAGCAACCTAAGCAATCAGCCCCAGCATTTT.

This clonotype was counted between two and nine times. The gene calls are TRBV3-1 and TRBJ2-1, with 9 bases that match TRBD1. This CDR3 comprises 17 residues. Germline V gives CDR1 LGHDT, CDR2 YNNKEL (reference sequence). V lost 0 bases to trimming and J lost 9 bases; unmatched junction nucleotides: 12. The CDR3 reads CASSQDLPGQGFSEQFF. CDR3 bases: TGTGCCAGCAGCCAAGATCTCCCGGGACAGGGATTTAGTGAGCAGTTCTTC.

This clonotype was seen a handful of times. J is TRBJ2-1 and V is TRBV20-1; D remains unclear. Trimming pared 5 bases from V and 0 bases from J, leaving 17 bases between. The CDR3 consists of 16 residues. CDR1 and CDR2 (germline): DFQATT, SNEGSKA (reference sequence). This CDR3 is CSAPHASGSSYNEQFF. The CDR3 DNA follows: TGCAGTGCTCCCCATGCGTCCGGAAGCTCCTACAATGAGCAGTTCTTC.

This clonotype was found many times. The chain combines TRBV20-1 with TRBJ1-1, with no clear D. Trimming pared 7 bases from V and 6 bases from J, leaving 3 bases between. The CDR3 length is 8 residues. CDR1 and CDR2 (germline): DFQATT, SNEGSKA (reference sequence). The CDR3 is CSVSEAFF. In nucleotides, the CDR3 is TGCAGTGTTTCTGAAGCTTTCTTT.

This clonotype was recorded at least ten times. The chain combines TRBV20-1 with TRBJ1-5; TRBD1 aligns across 8 bases. The CDR3 extends over 14 amino acids. The V and J ends lost 6 bases and 3 bases, in that order; junction bases with no gene match: 7. Germline V gives CDR1 DFQATT, CDR2 SNEGSKA (reference sequence). The CDR3 region is CSAQTGVFNQPQHF. The CDR3 DNA is TGCAGTGCACAGACAGGGGTTTTCAATCAGCCCCAGCATTTT.

This clonotype was found a few times. Sequence at one end of the junction differs from germline and may be a read error. In DNA form, the CDR3 reads TGTGCCAGCAGCTTAAGGACAGGGCCTCCTTTCTTC. Translating gives CASSLRTGPPFF. V gene TRBV7-9 combines with J gene TRBJ1-2; 8 positions agree with TRBD1. This CDR3 is 12 amino acids long. Germline values: CDR1 SEHNR, CDR2 FQNEAQ (reference sequence).

This clonotype was found a few times. The chain has TRBV20-1 and TRBJ2-1; D remains ambiguous. V was cut by 2 bases and J by 0 bases, with 11 bases left in between. The germline CDR1 and CDR2 sequences are DFQATT and SNEGSKA (reference sequence). CDR3 length equals 15 residues. The CDR3 sequence: CSARQDDNSYNEQFF. The CDR3, as DNA: TGCAGTGCTAGACAGGACGACAACTCCTACAATGAGCAGTTCTTC.

This clonotype was counted ten times or more. The genes are TRBV9 and TRBJ2-1; TRBD2 agrees at 9 bases. Per the germline V gene, CDR1 is SGDLS and CDR2 is YYNGEE. V dropped 0 bases and J dropped 6; count of bases not matched to a gene: 1. This CDR3 has 14 residues. CDR3 in DNA: TGTGCCAGCAGCGTAGGACTAGCGGTCAATGAGCAGTTCTTC. It yields the protein CASSVGLAVNEQFF.